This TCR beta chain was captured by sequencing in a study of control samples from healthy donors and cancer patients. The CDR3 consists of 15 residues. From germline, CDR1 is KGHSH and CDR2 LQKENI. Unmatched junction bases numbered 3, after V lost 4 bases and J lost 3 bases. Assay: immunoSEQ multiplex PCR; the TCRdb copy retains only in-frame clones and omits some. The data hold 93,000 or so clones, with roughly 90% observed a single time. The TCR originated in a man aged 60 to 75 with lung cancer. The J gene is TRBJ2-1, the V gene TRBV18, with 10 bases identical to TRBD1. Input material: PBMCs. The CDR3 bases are TGTGCCAGCTCACTTGGGACAGGGGTCTACAATGAGCAGTTCTTC. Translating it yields CASSLGTGVYNEQFF.